One sample yielded the 2 T cell receptor beta chains listed below, sequenced in a study of cytomegalovirus exposure and HLA in healthy donors (dated by TCRdb to 2016 to 2017). The library was produced with the immunoSEQ multiplex PCR assay. A mixture of 60 forward primers for TCR Vbeta segments and 13 reverse primers for TCR Jbeta segments was used in the multiplex PCR. The table comes from immuneACCESS by way of TCRdb, which keeps in-frame sequences with V and J called. Part of the clones is missing from these tables; in studies checked, under half for an unresolved V gene and the rest for unknown reasons. For this sample the table gives about 69,000 clones, of which about 70% were detected only once. The biggest ten clones account for roughly 9.7% of the sample. The sequenced material came from PBMCs. Receptors originate from a woman in her twenties or thirties in good health and CMV-seronegative.

This clone has more than one count but fewer than ten. V usage is TRBV6-6 and J usage is TRBJ2-7; D perhaps matches TRBD1 (6 bases). Per the germline V gene, CDR1 is MNHNY and CDR2 is SVGAGI (reference sequence). V was cut by 6 bases and J by 1 base, with 16 bases left in between. This CDR3 is built from 15 residues. CDR3 protein: CASRGRTAGSYEQYF. DNA of the CDR3: TGTGCCAGCAGGGGCAGGACAGCCGGATCCTACGAGCAGTACTTC.

The table lists this clone with a few counts. The rearrangement joins TRBV29-1 to TRBJ2-3; no clear D gene. This CDR3 has 12 amino acids. Germline V gene lookup returns CDR1 SQVTM and CDR2 ANQGSEA. With 4 bases removed from V and 1 base from J, the gap between germline ends came to 6 bases. The CDR3 is CSVGPGTDTQYF. DNA for the CDR3: TGCAGCGTTGGTCCGGGCACAGATACGCAGTATTTT.